This passage covers 2 T cell receptor beta chains from one sample sequenced in a study of T cells in Graves' hyperthyroidism and ophthalmopathy (dated by TCRdb to the late 2010s). The library was generated by multiplex PCR. The instrument given in TCRdb is Illumina HiSeq 2000. The TCR beta CDR3 regions were amplified from the RNA transcripts. For the first round of RT-PCR on the TCR CDR3, the HTBI primer set was used together with the Qiagen OneStep RT-PCR kit. The public reads were reanalyzed by TCRdb: fastp trimming at Q25, MiXCR alignment, in-frame beta chains only. For every CDR3 protein sequence, its rows merge into one entry that carries the most common genes and DNA. The sample profile shows about 840,000 distinct CDR3 sequences; around 38% of them were found once. The ten largest make up 7.5% to 9.5% of the sample. The sequenced sample was blood. These receptors were collected from a man between 18 and 29 years old with Graves' hyperthyroidism.

In its sample, this clonotype was seen many times. V usage is TRBV2 and J usage is TRBJ1-2; D ambiguous. V was trimmed by 10 bases and J by 5 bases, leaving 11 bases between them. From germline, CDR1 is SNHLY and CDR2 FYNNEI. The CDR3 is made up of 11 amino acids. The CDR3 loop is CATTELYGYTF. In nucleotides, the CDR3 is TGTGCCACCACGGAACTGTATGGCTACACCTTC.

V and J are TRBV10-3 and TRBJ2-7, with D possibly TRBD1 on 5 matching bases. This CDR3 comprises 14 residues. The V end lost 2 bases, the J end lost 3 bases, and 11 bases lay between the germline ends. The germline V gene encodes CDR1 ENHRY and CDR2 SYGVKD. The CDR3 protein is CAISEQGGGYEQYF. CDR3 coding DNA: TGTGCCATCAGTGAGCAGGGTGGTGGCTACGAGCAGTACTTC.